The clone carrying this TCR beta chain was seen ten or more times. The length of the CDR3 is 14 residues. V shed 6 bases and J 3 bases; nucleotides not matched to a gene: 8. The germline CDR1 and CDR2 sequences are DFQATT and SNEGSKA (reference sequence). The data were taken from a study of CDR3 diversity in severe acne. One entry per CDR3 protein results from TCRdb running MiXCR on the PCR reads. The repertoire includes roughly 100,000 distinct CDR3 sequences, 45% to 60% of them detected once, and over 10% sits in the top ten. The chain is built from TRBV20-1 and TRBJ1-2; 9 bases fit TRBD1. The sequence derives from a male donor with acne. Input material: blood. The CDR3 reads CSAPAQGAYYGYTF. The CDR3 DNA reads TGCAGTGCGCCCGCACAGGGGGCTTACTATGGCTACACCTTC.